Below, one T cell receptor (beta chain) is given with its context. Its antigen is unknown. The PCR ran on 60 Vbeta and 13 Jbeta primers. Here immunoSEQ multiplex PCR was the method, and the copy in TCRdb shows in-frame clones only, minus some. The sample holds roughly 200,000 clones; over 70% are singletons and the top ten take around 6%. This sample was included in a study of cytomegalovirus exposure and HLA in healthy donors. Overall study: Of all 400 or so donors who were genotyped, under 90% belonged to the Caucasian-associated ancestry cluster. Findings of the study overall: In a later analysis, TCR beta V- and J-gene trimming was associated with a missense DCLRE1C variant.

V dropped 3 bases and J dropped 4; count of bases not matched to a gene: 7. Germline V lookup: CDR1 LNHDA, CDR2 SQIVND (reference sequence). This CDR3 spans 15 amino acids. It was healthy bone marrow donors who served as donors. The source material was PBMCs. The chain is built from TRBV19 and TRBJ2-7; 9 bases are a match to TRBD1. The clonotype originates from a middle-aged man in good health and CMV-seronegative. The CDR3 bases are TGTGCCAGTAGTATCTCGGACAGGGGCCCTTACGAGCAGTACTTC. Its protein product is CASSISDRGPYEQYF.